One sample yielded the 23 T cell receptor beta chains listed below, sequenced in a study of cytomegalovirus exposure and HLA in healthy donors. The PCR made use of 60 Vbeta and 13 Jbeta primers. Assay used: immunoSEQ multiplex PCR; TCRdb lists only in-frame clones, some missing. Of about 150,000 clones in the sample, about 78% were seen once. What was sequenced was PBMCs. These receptors came from a man over 45 in good health and CMV-seropositive.

V is TRBV11-3 and J is TRBJ2-5, with D possibly TRBD1 on 6 matching bases. The J call may be mistaken, given a closer DNA end match to TRBJ2-7. This CDR3 is 13 amino acids long. Per the germline V gene, CDR1 is SGHNT and CDR2 is YENEEA. The CDR3 is CASSLKQGYEQYF. The DNA for the CDR3 is TGTGCCAGCAGCCTAAAACAGGGCTACGAGCAGTACTTC.

This chain connects TRBV6-5 to TRBJ1-2, with 8 bases lining up with TRBD1. Losses at the gene ends were 5 bases for V and 6 bases for J; bases not matched to a gene: 8. The CDR3 spans 14 residues. Germline V lookup: CDR1 MNHEY, CDR2 SVGAGI. The chain's CDR3 is CASSTAHRGDGYTF. CDR3 DNA sequence: TGTGCCAGCAGTACAGCCCACAGGGGGGATGGCTACACCTTC.

This clone is deemed medium-sized. The chain couples TRBV5-1 to TRBJ1-1; perhaps TRBD1 as D (5 bases). V was shortened by 0 bases and J by 3 bases, with 12 bases between the two germline ends. The CDR3 totals 15 residues. CDR1 is SGHRS and CDR2 is YFSETQ in the germline V gene. CDR3 nucleotides: TGCGCCAGCAGCTTGGTTCCCAGGGAGGACACTGAAGCTTTCTTT. Its protein product is CASSLVPREDTEAFF.

The rearrangement links TRBV7-2 to TRBJ1-1, with TRBD1 identical over 7 bases. Germline V gene sequence: CDR1 SGHTA, CDR2 FQGNSA. The V gene end was trimmed by 1 base and the J gene end by 2 bases; junction bases not matched to a gene: 4. CDR3 length: 15 amino acids. The DNA for the CDR3 is TGTGCCAGCAGCTTAGGGGGACAGCTTAACACTGAAGCTTTCTTT. Translating it yields CASSLGGQLNTEAFF.

This clone was counted a few times. V gene TRBV11-2 combines with J gene TRBJ1-3; the match to TRBD1 covers 8 bases. This CDR3 comprises 15 residues. Germline V gene lookup returns CDR1 SGHAT and CDR2 FQNNGV. Trimming cost V 5 bases and J 0 bases; bases outside gene matches: 3. CDR3 in DNA: TGTGCCAGCAGCGCTGGACAGGGCTCTGGAAACACCATATATTTT. As protein: CASSAGQGSGNTIYF.

This clone was seen a few times. J is TRBJ2-6 and V is TRBV10-3; 12 nucleotides agree with TRBD1. The J segment lost 3 bases and the V segment lost 6 bases, leaving 3 bases of the junction unmatched. The CDR3 spans 16 residues. From germline, CDR1 is ENHRY and CDR2 SYGVKD. CDR3 sequence: CAIRGQGALGANVLTF. The CDR3 DNA reads TGTGCCATCAGGGGACAGGGGGCGCTTGGGGCCAACGTCCTGACTTTC.

For this clone: In the same sample, other DNA sequences code for this CDR3. V usage is TRBV7-9 and J usage is TRBJ1-6; 9 bases fit TRBD1. Germline V gives CDR1 SEHNR, CDR2 FQNEAQ (reference sequence). The CDR3 has 16 residues. The J segment lost 3 bases and the V segment lost 4 bases, leaving 4 bases of the junction unmatched. CDR3 coding DNA: TGTGCCAGCAGCTCGGGACAGGGCTTCTATAATTCACCCCTCCACTTT. It encodes CASSSGQGFYNSPLHF.

The rearrangement uses TRBV4-2 and TRBJ1-4; D gene ambiguous. The CDR3 length is 17 residues. Trimming took 1 base from V and 0 from J, leaving 12 bases between them. Looked up from germline, CDR1 is LGHNA and CDR2 is YNFKEQ. CDR3 loop: CASSQGNRVATNEKLFF. The CDR3, as DNA: TGTGCCAGCAGCCAAGGAAACCGAGTTGCAACTAATGAAAAACTGTTTTTT.

The V and J genes are TRBV11-3 and TRBJ2-7; the D is unclear. Deletions cut 0 bases from V and 5 bases from J, with 11 bases between. This CDR3 has 14 residues. Germline CDR1 and CDR2: SGHNT and YENEEA. DNA for the CDR3: TGTGCCAGCAGCTTAGATAGTCTGAGGAACGAGCAGTACTTC. Translating gives CASSLDSLRNEQYF.

This chain connects TRBV7-2 to TRBJ2-2, with D possibly matching TRBD2 (6 bases). V was cut by 0 bases and J by 5 bases, with 13 bases left in between. This CDR3 has 16 residues. Germline V lookup: CDR1 SGHTA, CDR2 FQGNSA. The CDR3 bases are TGTGCCAGCAGCTTAGCGGGGACTGAGGGGACCGGGGAGCTGTTTTTT. Protein product: CASSLAGTEGTGELFF.

This clone has more than one count but fewer than ten. The chain joins TRBV6-1 to TRBJ1-1, with a weak D call TRBD1 (6 bases). The CDR3 is 13 amino acids. The germline V gene has CDR1 MNHNS and CDR2 SASEGT. Trimming took 2 bases from V and 6 from J, leaving 10 bases between them. Here the CDR3 reads CASSEFRTAEAFF. In DNA form, the CDR3 reads TGTGCCAGCAGTGAATTCCGGACAGCTGAAGCTTTCTTT.

This clone was counted only a few times. The rearrangement uses TRBV6-5 and TRBJ1-1, with 9 bases aligning to TRBD1. The ends lost 6 bases at V and 4 bases at J; junction bases unmatched: 6. There are 14 residues in the CDR3. Germline V gene data show CDR1 as MNHEY and CDR2 as SVGAGI. In DNA form, the CDR3 reads TGTGCCAGCAGACGGGACAGGGAGGGCACTGAAGCTTTCTTT. Its translation: CASRRDREGTEAFF.

This chain links TRBV4-2 with TRBJ2-1; D may be TRBD1 (6 bases). V was trimmed by 0 bases and J by 8 bases, leaving 11 bases between them. Looked up from germline, CDR1 is LGHNA and CDR2 is YNFKEQ. CDR3 size: 14 residues. CDR3 sequence (DNA): TGTGCCAGCAGCCAAGATCAAAACAGGGATGAGCAGTTCTTC. Translating gives CASSQDQNRDEQFF.

The chain carries TRBV13 and TRBJ1-6, with 7 bases that match TRBD1. The CDR3 is 15 residues long. Looked up from germline, CDR1 is PRHDT and CDR2 is FYEKMQ (reference sequence). V gave up 3 bases and J gave up 9 bases; unmatched junction bases: 8. In DNA, the CDR3 is TGTGCCAGCAGCTTCAAACAGGGGTGGGGTTCACCCCTCCACTTT. Residues: CASSFKQGWGSPLHF.

V is TRBV27 and J is TRBJ1-1, with TRBD1 as a possible D gene (5 bases). The CDR3 covers 12 residues. V lost 9 bases, J lost 4 bases, and 12 bases lay in between. The germline V gene encodes CDR1 MNHEY and CDR2 SMNVEV (reference sequence). CDR3 bases: TGTGCCAGTTCCGGGGGGGTCACTGAAGCTTTCTTT. Protein sequence: CASSGGVTEAFF.

This clone was detected only a few times. J is TRBJ1-4 and V is TRBV2, with D uncertain. CDR3 length equals 14 residues. Germline loops: CDR1 SNHLY, CDR2 FYNNEI. Between the trimmed V and J ends, which lost 6 bases and 0 bases, there was a span of 8 bases. CDR3 in DNA: TGTGCCAGCAGAACGCAGGCAACTAATGAAAAACTGTTTTTT. Encoded protein: CASRTQATNEKLFF.

The rearrangement joins TRBV7-9 to TRBJ2-1; D not certain. The CDR3 is 15 residues long. Germline values: CDR1 SEHNR, CDR2 FQNEAQ (reference sequence). V was pared by 1 base and J by 3 bases, with 10 bases between. This chain's CDR3 is CASSLDGTVYNEQFF. The CDR3 coding sequence is TGTGCCAGCAGCTTAGACGGTACCGTCTACAATGAGCAGTTCTTC.

J is TRBJ2-5 and V is TRBV19, with D perhaps matching TRBD1 (5 bases). This CDR3 spans 13 amino acids. Germline CDR1 is LNHDA and CDR2 is SQIVND (reference sequence). Trimming shortened V by 3 bases and J by 5 bases, and 10 bases separated the two germline ends. This CDR3 is CASSISRVETQYF. CDR3 in DNA: TGTGCCAGTAGTATTTCCAGGGTGGAGACCCAGTACTTC.

The chain has TRBV6-5 and TRBJ2-3; 12 bases map to TRBD1. The CDR3 covers 15 residues. V trimming: 2 bases; J trimming: 7 bases; junction bases outside the gene matches: 4. Germline-derived CDR1 and CDR2 are MNHEY and SVGAGI. The CDR3 bases are TGTGCCAGCAGTTACCTCGGGACAGGGGGCCATACGCAGTATTTT. It is translated as CASSYLGTGGHTQYF.

The V gene is TRBV6-5, the J gene TRBJ1-4, with 7 bases matching TRBD1. The CDR3 length is 15 residues. After removal of 2 bases from V and 2 bases from J, the junction contained 2 bases not matched to a gene. Germline CDR1 reads MNHEY; CDR2 reads SVGAGI. CDR3 nucleotides: TGTGCCAGCAGTTACCACAGGGGCACTAATGAAAAACTGTTTTTT. It is translated as CASSYHRGTNEKLFF.

The V call is TRBV7-9, the J call TRBJ1-1, with D perhaps TRBD1 (6 bases). V lost 5 bases and J 4 bases, leaving 14 bases between the germline ends. Germline V gene lookup returns CDR1 SEHNR and CDR2 FQNEAQ (reference sequence). The length of the CDR3 is 14 residues. CDR3 nucleotide sequence: TGTGCCAGCAGCCGACAGGCATCGAGCACTGAAGCTTTCTTT. It encodes CASSRQASSTEAFF.

This clone was observed a handful of times. J is TRBJ1-2 and V is TRBV5-4, with 9 bases matching TRBD1. The CDR3 extends over 16 amino acids. J lost 3 bases, V lost 4 bases, and 10 bases had no gene match. Germline loops: CDR1 SGHNT, CDR2 YYREEE (reference sequence). CDR3 in DNA: TGTGCCAGCAGCCAGGCAACAGGGGGCGCCGACTATGGCTACACCTTC. Protein sequence: CASSQATGGADYGYTF.

Of note for this clone: A read error may produce the germline difference seen at one junction end. The CDR3 here is CASGLVGVTRSYGYTF. In DNA form, the CDR3 reads TGTGCTAGTGGTCTGGTCGGGGTGACACGAAGCTATGGCTACACCTTC. The chain uses TRBV12-5 and TRBJ1-2; D is unclear. Germline loops: CDR1 LGHNT, CDR2 FRNRAP. The CDR3 totals 16 residues.